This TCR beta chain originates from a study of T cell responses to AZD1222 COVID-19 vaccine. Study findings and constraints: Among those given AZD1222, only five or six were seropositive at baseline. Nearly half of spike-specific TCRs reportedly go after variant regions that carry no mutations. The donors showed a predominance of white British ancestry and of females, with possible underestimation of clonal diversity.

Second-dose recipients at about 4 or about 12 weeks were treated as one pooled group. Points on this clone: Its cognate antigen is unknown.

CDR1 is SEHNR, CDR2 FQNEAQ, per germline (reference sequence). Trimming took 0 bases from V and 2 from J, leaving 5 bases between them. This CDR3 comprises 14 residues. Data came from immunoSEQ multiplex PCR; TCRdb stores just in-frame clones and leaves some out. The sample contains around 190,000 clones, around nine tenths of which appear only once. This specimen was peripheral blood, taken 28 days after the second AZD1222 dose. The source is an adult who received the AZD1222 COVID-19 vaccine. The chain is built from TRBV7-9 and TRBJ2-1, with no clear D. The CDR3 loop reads CASSLAGTYNEQFF. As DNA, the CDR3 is TGTGCCAGCAGCTTAGCAGGAACCTACAATGAGCAGTTCTTC.